The next 30 T cell receptor beta chains were all read from a single sample in a study of OX40 agonist ivuxolimab in advanced cancers. The data were produced by immunoSEQ multiplex PCR, yet TCRdb's version contains in-frame clones alone and is incomplete. The data contain about 33,000 clones, around 84% of them singletons. The source material was CD4+ or CD8+ T cells sorted from blood, sampled in a trial of the OX40 agonist ivuxolimab. These receptors originate from an adult with an advanced solid tumor such as melanoma, head and neck, liver or kidney cancer.

This clone has only one observation. The chain has TRBV4-1 and TRBJ2-7, with 8 bases matching TRBD1. There are 15 residues in the CDR3. CDR1 and CDR2 (germline): MGHRA, YSYEKL. The V gene end was trimmed by 4 bases and the J gene end by 3 bases; junction bases not matched to a gene: 8. The CDR3, as DNA: TGCGCCAGCAGCCTGGGACAGGTCCCCTTCTACGAGCAGTACTTC. The encoded protein is CASSLGQVPFYEQYF.

V is TRBV19 and J is TRBJ1-3; D unresolved. CDR1 and CDR2 (germline): LNHDA, SQIVND (reference sequence). The CDR3 extends over 15 amino acids. V was pared by 5 bases and J by 1 base, with 12 bases between. CDR3 sequence (DNA): TGTGCCAGTAGTCCGTCTGGAAATTCTGGAAACACCATATATTTT. It codes for CASSPSGNSGNTIYF.

The sample holds a few counts of this clone. V and J are TRBV5-4 and TRBJ1-1; D is possibly TRBD1 (5 bases). Trimming took 1 base from V and 0 from J, leaving 7 bases between them. Germline loops: CDR1 SGHNT, CDR2 YYREEE (reference sequence). This CDR3 contains 14 residues. The CDR3 DNA reads TGTGCCAGCAGCTTGTGGGGACTGAACACTGAAGCTTTCTTT. It codes for CASSLWGLNTEAFF.

The J gene is TRBJ2-1, the V gene TRBV6-6; 10 bases agree with TRBD2. CDR1 and CDR2 from the germline V gene are MNHNY and SVGAGI (reference sequence). The CDR3 runs 16 residues. V shed 0 bases, J shed 9 bases, and the junction held 8 bases outside the gene matches. CDR3 loop: CASSYSMASGGREQFF. The CDR3 DNA is TGTGCCAGCAGTTACTCGATGGCTAGCGGGGGACGTGAGCAGTTCTTC.

This chain uses TRBV28 with TRBJ1-2; 8 bases fit TRBD1. Trimming cost V 2 bases and J 7 bases; bases outside gene matches: 6. CDR1 is MDHEN, CDR2 SYDVKM, per germline. This CDR3 is 14 amino acids long. The CDR3 loop reads CASSLSQGAVGYTF. CDR3 coding DNA: TGTGCCAGCAGTTTAAGCCAGGGGGCGGTTGGCTACACCTTC.

The CDR3 sequence is CAIRQTVPYEQYF. The DNA of the CDR3 is TGTGCCATCAGGCAGACGGTACCCTACGAGCAGTACTTC. The gene calls are TRBV10-3 and TRBJ2-7; D is unclear. CDR1 is ENHRY, CDR2 SYGVKD, per germline. V lost 6 bases and J lost 2, with 11 bases in between. The CDR3 sequence is 13 residues long.

CDR3 region: CASRLQGAGANVLTF. The CDR3 DNA sequence: TGTGCCAGCCGCTTACAGGGGGCTGGGGCCAACGTCCTGACTTTC. The chain employs TRBV6-5 and TRBJ2-6; TRBD1 aligns across 8 bases. The V gene end was trimmed by 8 bases and the J gene end by 2 bases; junction bases not matched to a gene: 5. The CDR3 has 15 residues. The germline gives CDR1 MNHEY, CDR2 SVGAGI.

This chain uses TRBV14 with TRBJ2-1, with 10 bases fitting TRBD2. Germline-derived CDR1 and CDR2 are SGHDN and FVKESK. The CDR3 loop spans 20 amino acids. J gave up 2 bases and V 4 bases, and 17 bases lay outside the gene matches. DNA for the CDR3: TGTGCCAGCAGCCCTCCAGGGCTAGCGGGAGCCACCACCCCCTACAATGAGCAGTTCTTC. Amino acids: CASSPPGLAGATTPYNEQFF.

The rearrangement links TRBV13 to TRBJ2-3; D perhaps matches TRBD2 (6 bases). Germline assignment: CDR1 PRHDT and CDR2 FYEKMQ (reference sequence). The CDR3 length is 10 residues. V shed 6 bases and J shed 8 bases, with 6 bases lying between them. The CDR3 loop reads CASRGGTQYF. The CDR3 coding sequence is TGTGCCAGCAGGGGGGGTACGCAGTATTTT.

The V gene is TRBV19, the J gene TRBJ2-5; D remains ambiguous. The germline V gene encodes CDR1 LNHDA and CDR2 SQIVND (reference sequence). V was shortened by 5 bases and J by 2 bases, with 9 bases between the two germline ends. The CDR3 runs 13 residues. The chain's CDR3 is CASSHSLQETQYF. CDR3 nucleotide sequence: TGTGCCAGTAGTCATAGCTTGCAAGAGACCCAGTACTTC.

This chain connects TRBV2 to TRBJ1-2; D unresolved. Germline lookup yields CDR1 SNHLY and CDR2 FYNNEI. CDR3 length: 12 residues. V lost 4 bases and J 12 bases, leaving 15 bases between the germline ends. DNA of the CDR3: TGTGCCAGCAGTGGGGGTCCCCCGGTAAACACCTTC. Translation: CASSGGPPVNTF. The variable domain in full, completed from reference TRBV2 and TRBJ1-2, reads EPEVTQTPSHQVTQMGQEVILRCVPISNHLYFYWYRQILGQKVEFLVSFYNNEISEKSEIFDDQFSVERPDGSNFTLKIRSTKLEDSAMYFCASSGGPPVNTFGSGTRLTVV.

V usage is TRBV28 and J usage is TRBJ2-7; 9 bases match TRBD1. Germline lookup yields CDR1 MDHEN and CDR2 SYDVKM. The length of the CDR3 is 12 residues. V was pared by 6 bases and J by 9 bases, with 6 bases of the junction left unmatched. CDR3 sequence (DNA): TGTGCCAGCAGCCCCGGGACAGGGTCGCAGTACTTC. Translating it yields CASSPGTGSQYF.

The chain recombines TRBV9 with TRBJ2-1; 7 bases match TRBD2. Germline CDR1 is SGDLS and CDR2 is YYNGEE. This CDR3 comprises 15 residues. Unmatched junction bases numbered 6, after V lost 0 bases and J lost 6 bases. In nucleotides, the CDR3 is TGTGCCAGCAGCGTAGGCGGGGGACCCTCCAATGAGCAGTTCTTC. Its translation is CASSVGGGPSNEQFF.

In the case of this clone: One junction end disagrees with the germline gene, perhaps due to a read error. The genes are TRBV2 and TRBJ1-1; D is ambiguous. In germline, CDR1 is SNHLY, CDR2 FYNNEI. This CDR3 spans 14 amino acids. The CDR3 sequence: CASSVGRRNPEAFF. The CDR3, as DNA: TGTGCCAGCAGTGTCGGGCGCAGGAACCCTGAAGCTTTCTTT.

The chain uses TRBV7-9 and TRBJ1-4; the match to TRBD1 covers 7 bases. V trimming: 5 bases; J trimming: 5 bases; junction bases outside the gene matches: 11. Germline V gives CDR1 SEHNR, CDR2 FQNEAQ (reference sequence). The CDR3 is made up of 16 amino acids. The CDR3 here is CASSPPPGQKNEKLFF. CDR3 bases: TGTGCCAGCAGCCCCCCTCCGGGACAGAAAAATGAAAAACTGTTTTTT.

This clone was detected a few times. The chain employs TRBV28 and TRBJ2-7; 7 bases agree with TRBD1. The J segment lost 2 bases and the V segment lost 6 bases, leaving 10 bases of the junction unmatched. Per germline, CDR1 MDHEN and CDR2 SYDVKM. This CDR3 is built from 15 residues. As DNA, the CDR3 is TGTGCCAGCAGCCCGCTGACAGGGAAGGCCTACGAGCAGTACTTC. Residues: CASSPLTGKAYEQYF.

Comments on this clone: At one end, the junction sequence differs from germline, possibly due to a read error. The chain carries TRBV7-7 and TRBJ2-2, with TRBD1 matching over 8 bases. This CDR3 spans 16 amino acids. Germline V gives CDR1 SSHAT, CDR2 FNYEAQ (reference sequence). CDR3 region: CASSSTQGAWTGELFF. Here the CDR3 DNA reads TGTGCTAGCAGTTCCACTCAGGGGGCTTGGACCGGGGAGCTGTTTTTT.

The chain links TRBV6-6 to TRBJ2-1; unclear D gene. The CDR3 is 15 residues long. The germline CDR1 and CDR2 sequences are MNHNY and SVGAGI (reference sequence). V lost 1 base and J lost 4, with 11 bases in between. This CDR3 reads CASSYLVGSYNEQFF. The DNA of the CDR3 is TGTGCCAGCAGTTACTTGGTGGGGTCTTACAATGAGCAGTTCTTC.

The chain recombines TRBV27 with TRBJ1-6; D ambiguous. CDR1 and CDR2 (germline): MNHEY, SMNVEV (reference sequence). This CDR3 has 13 amino acids. Trimming left V 0 bases short and J 7 bases short, with 4 bases between. The CDR3: CASSLSVNSPLHF. DNA for the CDR3: TGTGCCAGCAGTTTATCGGTCAATTCACCCCTCCACTTT.

The V and J genes are TRBV13 and TRBJ2-7; TRBD2 agrees at 8 bases. Germline trimming cut 5 bases from V and 7 bases from J; bases unmatched to any gene: 13. This CDR3 is built from 15 residues. Germline lookup yields CDR1 PRHDT and CDR2 FYEKMQ (reference sequence). CDR3 DNA sequence: TGTGCCAGCAGCCCCGGGACTAGGGTTTGGGAGGAGCAGTACTTC. This codes for CASSPGTRVWEEQYF.

DNA for the CDR3: TGTGCCAGCAGTTCCGGGACAGTAGTGAATTCACCCCTCCACTTT. Translating it yields CASSSGTVVNSPLHF. The chain couples TRBV6-5 to TRBJ1-6, with 7 bases matching TRBD1. V lost 4 bases, J lost 7 bases, and 7 bases stayed unmatched. This CDR3 spans 15 amino acids. The germline gives CDR1 MNHEY, CDR2 SVGAGI.

V is TRBV4-3 and J is TRBJ1-5; D remains unclear. CDR1 and CDR2 from the germline V gene are LGHNA and YSLEER. V was cut by 0 bases and J by 8 bases, with 14 bases left in between. The CDR3 is 15 residues long. The CDR3 DNA is TGCGCCAGCAGCCAAGATCCCGGCTCCACGGAGCCCCAGCATTTT. Translation: CASSQDPGSTEPQHF.

The rearrangement joins TRBV9 to TRBJ2-1; 8 bases align to TRBD1. CDR1 SGDLS and CDR2 YYNGEE come from the germline V gene. V was pared by 2 bases and J by 4 bases, with 5 bases of the junction left unmatched. This CDR3 has 15 amino acids. This CDR3 is CASSVGQGRYNEQFF. CDR3 DNA: TGTGCCAGCAGCGTCGGACAGGGCAGGTACAATGAGCAGTTCTTC.

The chain has TRBV28 and TRBJ2-3, with a tentative D call TRBD2 (5 bases). CDR1 and CDR2 (germline): MDHEN, SYDVKM. The CDR3 consists of 14 residues. Trimming removed 1 base from V and 3 bases from J, with 8 bases in between. This CDR3 is CASSLLEETDTQYF. CDR3 coding DNA: TGTGCCAGCAGTTTATTGGAGGAAACAGATACGCAGTATTTT.

This clone was seen more than once but under ten times. The V and J genes are TRBV5-6 and TRBJ1-1, with D maybe TRBD1 (5 bases). The CDR3 has 15 residues. Germline assignment: CDR1 SGHDT and CDR2 YYEEEE. V lost 0 bases to trimming and J lost 0 bases, with 9 bases between them. CDR3 coding DNA: TGTGCCAGCAGCTTGGGGTCAGGGATGAACACTGAAGCTTTCTTT. The encoded protein is CASSLGSGMNTEAFF.

V and J are TRBV2 and TRBJ2-3; D gene ambiguous. The germline V gene has CDR1 SNHLY and CDR2 FYNNEI. V was shortened by 3 bases and J by 6 bases, with 7 bases between the two germline ends. The CDR3 has 12 amino acids. The CDR3 bases are TGTGCCAGCAGTGACCGGTCGGATACGCAGTATTTT. Its protein is CASSDRSDTQYF.

The chain joins TRBV28 to TRBJ2-7; 9 positions agree with TRBD1. Germline trimming cut 3 bases from V and 3 bases from J; bases unmatched to any gene: 6. Looked up from germline, CDR1 is MDHEN and CDR2 is SYDVKM. The CDR3 sequence is 15 residues long. The CDR3 loop reads CASSLHGTGRYEQYF. The CDR3 DNA reads TGTGCCAGCAGTTTGCACGGGACAGGGCGCTACGAGCAGTACTTC. The full variable domain, completed using reference TRBV28 and TRBJ2-7, is DVKVTQSSRYLVKRTGEKVFLECVQDMDHENMFWYRQDPGLGLRLIYFSYDVKMKEKGDIPEGYSVSREKKERFSLILESASTNQTSMYLCASSLHGTGRYEQYFGPGTRLTVT.

The chain links TRBV7-6 to TRBJ2-5; weak D call: TRBD1 (5 bases). Trimming took 1 base from V and 1 from J, leaving 10 bases between them. CDR3 length: 15 residues. Germline CDR1 is SGHVS and CDR2 is FNYEAQ. CDR3 in DNA: TGTGCCAGCAGCTTAGACAGGCCTCCCCAAGAGACCCAGTACTTC. This encodes CASSLDRPPQETQYF. The complete variable domain, with remaining parts taken from reference TRBV7-6 and TRBJ2-5, reads GAGVSQSPRYKVTKRGQDVALRCDPISGHVSLYWYRQALGQGPEFLTYFNYEAQQDKSGLPNDRFSAERPEGSISTLTIQRTEQRDSAMYRCASSLDRPPQETQYFGPGTRLLVL.

The V gene is TRBV13, the J gene TRBJ2-7, with 8 positions matching TRBD1. Germline V gene sequence: CDR1 PRHDT, CDR2 FYEKMQ (reference sequence). V lost 4 bases to trimming and J lost 6 bases; unmatched junction nucleotides: 11. There are 15 residues in the CDR3. In DNA, the CDR3 is TGTGCCAGCAGCTCCCCAGGGGGCGCGCCTGGCGAGCAGTACTTC. Translated, it gives CASSSPGGAPGEQYF.

This chain connects TRBV5-5 to TRBJ2-5; no clear D gene. Germline loops: CDR1 SGHKS, CDR2 YYEKEE (reference sequence). The CDR3 runs 15 residues. Trimming removed 3 bases from V and 2 bases from J, with 14 bases in between. The CDR3 DNA sequence: TGTGCCAGCAGCTCCCCTGGAAAGACGCAAGAGACCCAGTACTTC. Its protein is CASSSPGKTQETQYF.